This entry concerns a single T cell receptor beta chain. This record comes from a study of blood T cell repertoires in COVID-19. Study overall: COVID-19 samples collected from the United States, Italy and Spain covered acute and convalescent phases. From T cells, B-cell-depleted T cells, or PBMCs came the material, which was cDNA or gDNA.

Per the study methods: Estimated nucleated cell counts came from reference gene primer amplification. Clones were sequenced by immunoSEQ multiplex PCR, and TCRdb holds only the in-frame ones, with some missing. V, J and clone size are those of that table, while D and trimming were read from the DNA. Of some 89,000 clones listed, roughly 84% were seen once; the top ten hold approximately 10%. CDR3 length: 14 amino acids. The germline V gene has CDR1 SGHAT and CDR2 FQDESV (reference sequence). The V end was cut by 5 bases, the J end by 8 bases, with 18 bases between. The TCR sequence derives from a man aged 70-80 years with acute or convalescent COVID-19. The specimen was peripheral blood. The V gene is TRBV11-1, the J gene TRBJ1-2; D unresolved. The CDR3 DNA reads as TGTGCCAGCAGCGCACAACGGACTGGGCGCGGCTACACCTTC. It translates to CASSAQRTGRGYTF. The full variable domain, in which reference TRBV11-1 and TRBJ1-2 provide the parts outside the CDR3, is EAEVAQSPRYKITEKSQAVAFWCDPISGHATLYWYRQILGQGPELLVQFQDESVVDDSQLPKDRFSAERLKGVDSTLKIQPAELGDSAMYLCASSAQRTGRGYTFGSGTRLTVV.